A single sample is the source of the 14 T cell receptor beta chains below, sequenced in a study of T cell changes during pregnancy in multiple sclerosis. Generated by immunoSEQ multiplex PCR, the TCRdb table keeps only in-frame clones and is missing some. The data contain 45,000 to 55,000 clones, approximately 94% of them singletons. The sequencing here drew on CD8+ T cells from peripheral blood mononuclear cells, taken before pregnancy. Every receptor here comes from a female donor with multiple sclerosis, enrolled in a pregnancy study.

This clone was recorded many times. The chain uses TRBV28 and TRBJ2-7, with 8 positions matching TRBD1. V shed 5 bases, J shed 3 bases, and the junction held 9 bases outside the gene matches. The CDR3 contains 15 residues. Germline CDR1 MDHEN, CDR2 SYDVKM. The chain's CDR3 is CASSVQGDISYEQYF. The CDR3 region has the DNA TGTGCCAGCAGTGTACAGGGGGATATAAGCTACGAGCAGTACTTC.

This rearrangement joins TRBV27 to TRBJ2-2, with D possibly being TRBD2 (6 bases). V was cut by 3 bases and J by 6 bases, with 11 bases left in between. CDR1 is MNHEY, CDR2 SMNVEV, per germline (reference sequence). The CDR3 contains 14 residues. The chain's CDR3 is CASSFSTGAGELFF. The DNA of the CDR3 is TGTGCCAGCAGTTTCTCTACGGGGGCCGGGGAGCTGTTTTTT.

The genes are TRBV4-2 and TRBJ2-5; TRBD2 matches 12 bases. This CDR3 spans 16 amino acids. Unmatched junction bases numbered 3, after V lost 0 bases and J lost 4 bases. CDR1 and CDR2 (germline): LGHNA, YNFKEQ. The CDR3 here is CASSQESSGRVETQYF. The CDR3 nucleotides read TGTGCCAGCAGCCAAGAGTCTAGCGGGAGGGTAGAGACCCAGTACTTC.

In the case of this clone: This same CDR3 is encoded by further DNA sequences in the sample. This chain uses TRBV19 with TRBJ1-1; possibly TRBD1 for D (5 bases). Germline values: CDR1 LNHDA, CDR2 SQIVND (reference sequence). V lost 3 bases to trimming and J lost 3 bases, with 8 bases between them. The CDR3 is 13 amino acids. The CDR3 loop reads CASSIQGDTEAFF. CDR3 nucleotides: TGTGCCAGTAGTATTCAAGGGGACACTGAAGCTTTCTTT.

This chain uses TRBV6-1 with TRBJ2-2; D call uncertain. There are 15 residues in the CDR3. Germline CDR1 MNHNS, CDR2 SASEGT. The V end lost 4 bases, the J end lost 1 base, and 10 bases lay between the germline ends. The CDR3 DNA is TGTGCCAGCAGTGCGGAATCAGGGAACACCGGGGAGCTGTTTTTT. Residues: CASSAESGNTGELFF.

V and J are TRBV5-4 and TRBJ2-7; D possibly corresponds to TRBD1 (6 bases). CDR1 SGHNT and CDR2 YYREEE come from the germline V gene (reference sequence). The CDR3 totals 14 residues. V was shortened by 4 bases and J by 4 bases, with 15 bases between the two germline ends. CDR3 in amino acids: CASSPRLGAYEQYF. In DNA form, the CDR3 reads TGTGCCAGCAGCCCGCGGTTGGGGGCTTACGAGCAGTACTTC.

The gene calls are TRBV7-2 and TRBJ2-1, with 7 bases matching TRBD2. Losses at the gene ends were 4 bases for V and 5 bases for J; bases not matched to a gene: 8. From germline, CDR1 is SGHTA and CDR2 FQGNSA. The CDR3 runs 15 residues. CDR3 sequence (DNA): TGTGCCAGCAGCTCGCACCCCGGACTAGACAATGAGCAGTTCTTC. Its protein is CASSSHPGLDNEQFF.

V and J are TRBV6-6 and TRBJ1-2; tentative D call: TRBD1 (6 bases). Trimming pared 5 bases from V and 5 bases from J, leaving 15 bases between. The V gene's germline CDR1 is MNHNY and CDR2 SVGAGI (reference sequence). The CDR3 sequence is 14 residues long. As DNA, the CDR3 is TGTGCCAGCAGTCCTAGACAGGTGGGATATGGCTACACCTTC. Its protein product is CASSPRQVGYGYTF.

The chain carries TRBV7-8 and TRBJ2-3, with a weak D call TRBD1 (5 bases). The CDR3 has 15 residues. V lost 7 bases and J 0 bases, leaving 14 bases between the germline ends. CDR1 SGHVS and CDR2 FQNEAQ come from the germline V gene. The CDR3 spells CASIPSGISTDTQYF. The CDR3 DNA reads TGTGCCAGCATCCCCTCAGGGATTAGCACAGATACGCAGTATTTT.

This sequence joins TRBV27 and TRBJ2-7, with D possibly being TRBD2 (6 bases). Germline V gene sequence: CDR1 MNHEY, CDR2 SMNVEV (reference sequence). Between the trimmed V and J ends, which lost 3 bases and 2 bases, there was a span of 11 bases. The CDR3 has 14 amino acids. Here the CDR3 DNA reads TGTGCCAGCAGTTTTGGTAGCGGTACCTACGAGCAGTACTTC. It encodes CASSFGSGTYEQYF.

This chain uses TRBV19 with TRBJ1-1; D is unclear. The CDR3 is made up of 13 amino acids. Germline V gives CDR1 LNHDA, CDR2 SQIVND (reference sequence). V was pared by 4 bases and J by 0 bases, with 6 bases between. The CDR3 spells CASSTSLNTEAFF. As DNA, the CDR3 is TGTGCCAGTAGTACCTCCCTGAACACTGAAGCTTTCTTT.

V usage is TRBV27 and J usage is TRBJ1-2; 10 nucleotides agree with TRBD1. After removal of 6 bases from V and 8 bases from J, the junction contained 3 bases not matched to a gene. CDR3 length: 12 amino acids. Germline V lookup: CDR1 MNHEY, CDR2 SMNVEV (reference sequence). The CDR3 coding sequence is TGTGCCAGCAGCGGACAGGGGGGCGGCTACACCTTC. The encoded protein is CASSGQGGGYTF.

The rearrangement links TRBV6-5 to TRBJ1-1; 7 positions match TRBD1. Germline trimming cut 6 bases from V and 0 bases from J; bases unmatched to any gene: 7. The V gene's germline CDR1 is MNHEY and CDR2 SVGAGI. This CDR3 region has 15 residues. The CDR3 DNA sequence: TGTGCCAGCAGCCTCTCGACAGGGTTGAACACTGAAGCTTTCTTT. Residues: CASSLSTGLNTEAFF.

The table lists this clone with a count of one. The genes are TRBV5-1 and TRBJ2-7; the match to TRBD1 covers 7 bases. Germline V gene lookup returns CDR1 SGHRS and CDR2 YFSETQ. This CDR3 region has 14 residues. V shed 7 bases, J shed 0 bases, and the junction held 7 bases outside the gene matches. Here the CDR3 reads CASRPGDSSYEQYF. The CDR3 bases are TGCGCCAGCCGCCCCGGGGACAGCTCCTACGAGCAGTACTTC.